The 6 T cell receptor beta chains listed next were all sequenced from one sample in a study of spatial heterogeneity in lung cancer. Their recognized antigens are unknown. In TCRdb, the 5' RACE reads were re-called with MiXCR into one record per CDR3 protein. The data contain about 100,000 distinct CDR3 sequences, about 4.4% of them singletons. Whole-study results and caveats: Counts of expanded alpha and beta TCRs within tumors tracked the tumor nonsynonymous mutation count.

Time point reported: sample taken at primary tumor resection. Sequenced material: lung tumor tissue, taken at surgery. Source of these receptors: a male donor with early-stage non-small cell lung cancer.

This clonotype was detected ten times or more. The rearrangement joins TRBV4-1 to TRBJ1-1; D is possibly TRBD1 (6 bases). The V and J ends lost 4 bases and 4 bases respectively, with 22 bases between them. Per the germline V gene, CDR1 is MGHRA and CDR2 is YSYEKL. The CDR3 has 17 residues. CDR3 region: CASSRTPMGDTSTEAFF. For the CDR3, the DNA is TGCGCCAGCAGCCGCACTCCTATGGGGGACACAAGCACTGAAGCTTTCTTT.

This clonotype was observed at least ten times. The chain couples TRBV4-1 to TRBJ2-3; D is undetermined. Germline V lookup: CDR1 MGHRA, CDR2 YSYEKL. V lost 3 bases to trimming and J lost 3 bases, with 4 bases between them. CDR3 size: 12 residues. The CDR3 bases are TGCGCCAGCAGCCAGGATACAGATACGCAGTATTTT. Translated, it gives CASSQDTDTQYF.

This clonotype was picked up a small number of times. The genes are TRBV10-2 and TRBJ2-3; D ambiguous. CDR3 length: 15 amino acids. Per germline, CDR1 WSHSY and CDR2 SAAADI. V lost 4 bases, J lost 1 base, and 12 bases lay in between. The CDR3 reads CASSVGVWGTDTQYF. The CDR3 bases are TGCGCCAGCAGTGTAGGAGTCTGGGGCACAGATACGCAGTATTTT.

This clonotype was seen many times. V and J are TRBV6-6 and TRBJ2-7; 8 bases fit TRBD2. After removal of 5 bases from V and 6 bases from J, the junction contained 12 bases not matched to a gene. This CDR3 is 15 amino acids long. From germline, CDR1 is MNHNY and CDR2 SVGAGI (reference sequence). This CDR3 reads CASSHRGAGASEQYF. The CDR3 bases are TGTGCCAGCAGTCACCGAGGAGCGGGAGCGTCCGAGCAGTACTTC.

This rearrangement joins TRBV30 to TRBJ1-3; the D is unclear. Looked up from germline, CDR1 is GTSNPN and CDR2 is SVGIG (reference sequence). This CDR3 contains 15 residues. Trimming stripped 4 bases from V and 0 bases from J, with 13 bases between. The CDR3 DNA reads TGTGCCTGGACGGGCAAGCCTTTCTCTGGAAACACCATATATTTT. It specifies CAWTGKPFSGNTIYF.

This clonotype was observed at least ten times. V is TRBV5-1 and J is TRBJ2-5; TRBD2 might be the D (6 bases). Germline loops: CDR1 SGHRS, CDR2 YFSETQ. The V end lost 0 bases, the J end lost 0 bases, and 12 bases lay between the germline ends. The CDR3 has 16 amino acids. CDR3 sequence reads: CASSLVLARYQETQYF. CDR3 DNA sequence: TGCGCCAGCAGCTTGGTCCTAGCGAGGTACCAAGAGACCCAGTACTTC.